This TCR beta chain derives from a study of blood T cell repertoires in COVID-19. Across the study: Spain, Italy and the United States supplied samples that represented acute and convalescent COVID-19. PBMCs, B-cell-depleted T cells, or T cells were the source of the cDNA or gDNA that made up the material.

Study processing details: From reference gene primer amplification, estimates of nucleated cell counts were derived. The data were produced by immunoSEQ multiplex PCR, yet TCRdb's version contains in-frame clones alone and is incomplete. The DNA gave D and trimming, while V, J and clone size come from that table. In the table there are over 250,000 clones, under 90% of which are singletons. The origin of this receptor is a woman aged 45-65 years who had recovered from COVID-19. The sample comprised peripheral blood.

As DNA, the CDR3 is TGTGCCAGCTCATCACAACAAAGCTCTGGAAACACCATATATTTT. The encoded protein is CASSSQQSSGNTIYF. The V and J genes are TRBV18 and TRBJ1-3; D not certain. The CDR3 contains 15 residues. CDR1 is KGHSH, CDR2 LQKENI, per germline. The V end lost 5 bases, the J end lost 0 bases, and 11 bases lay between the germline ends.